A single sample is the source of the 17 T cell receptor beta chains below, sequenced in a study of blood T cell repertoires in COVID-19. Method: immunoSEQ multiplex PCR; TCRdb's copy keeps in-frame clones and lacks some. Among about 200,000 clones listed, 70% to 90% were seen once. Sequencing input: peripheral blood. The receptors derive from a man between 45 and 60 years old with COVID-19, enrolled during active disease.

The genes are TRBV11-2 and TRBJ2-7; TRBD2 aligns across 7 bases. Germline lookup yields CDR1 SGHAT and CDR2 FQNNGV. The CDR3 runs 14 residues. Trimming at V came to 1 base and at J to 3 bases, leaving 3 bases not matched to a gene. The CDR3 region has the DNA TGTGCCAGCAGCTTAGGTGCGGGAGTCTACGAGCAGTACTTC. This encodes CASSLGAGVYEQYF.

The chain uses TRBV11-2 and TRBJ2-5; TRBD2 aligns across 7 bases. Germline V lookup: CDR1 SGHAT, CDR2 FQNNGV. The CDR3 length is 19 residues. V shed 0 bases and J 7 bases; nucleotides not matched to a gene: 20. The chain's CDR3 is CASSLDLGRLLAPKGTQYF. The DNA of the CDR3 is TGTGCCAGCAGCTTAGATTTGGGGAGGCTACTAGCGCCGAAAGGGACCCAGTACTTC.

This chain connects TRBV18 to TRBJ2-2, with D possibly matching TRBD2 (6 bases). V lost 4 bases and J 3 bases, leaving 12 bases between the germline ends. This CDR3 has 15 amino acids. The germline V gene encodes CDR1 KGHSH and CDR2 LQKENI. This chain's CDR3 is CASSQTGLHTGELFF. The CDR3 DNA follows: TGTGCCAGCTCACAGACGGGACTGCACACCGGGGAGCTGTTTTTT.

The chain joins TRBV28 to TRBJ2-1; no reliable D call. Germline CDR1 is MDHEN and CDR2 is SYDVKM. CDR3 length: 12 residues. V lost 6 bases, J lost 4 bases, and 7 bases lay in between. The CDR3 DNA sequence: TGTGCCAGCAGAACAACATACAATGAGCAGTTCTTC. Protein: CASRTTYNEQFF.

The chain joins TRBV4-2 to TRBJ1-2, with TRBD1 matching 7 bases. Trimming removed 5 bases from V and 4 bases from J; junction bases left unmatched: 4. The CDR3 totals 13 residues. CDR1 is LGHNA and CDR2 is YNFKEQ in the germline V gene. The CDR3, as DNA: TGTGCCAGCAGCACAGGGGTCTCCTATGGCTACACCTTC. It yields the protein CASSTGVSYGYTF.

Details on this clone: This likely traces to a read error, being one base from a far larger clone. The V and J genes are TRBV28 and TRBJ2-7, with unresolved D. Germline V gene sequence: CDR1 MDHEN, CDR2 SYDVKM. The ends were cut back, 5 bases at V and 3 bases at J, with 5 bases in the middle. The CDR3 spans 11 residues. The CDR3: CASSNSYEQYF. The CDR3 DNA reads as TGTGCCAGCAGTAACAGCTACGAGCAGTACTTC.

The chain uses TRBV18 and TRBJ2-1; 7 nucleotides match TRBD2. CDR1 is KGHSH and CDR2 is LQKENI in the germline V gene. There are 16 residues in the CDR3. With V trimmed by 0 bases and J by 6 bases, 8 bases remained unmatched. CDR3 sequence (DNA): TGTGCCAGCTCACCACCGAACCCGGGAGGATCCAATGAGCAGTTCTTC. This gives the protein CASSPPNPGGSNEQFF. Full variable domain (outside the CDR3, taken from reference TRBV18 and TRBJ2-1): NAGVMQNPRHLVRRRGQEARLRCSPMKGHSHVYWYRQLPEEGLKFMVYLQKENIIDESGMPKERFSAEFPKEGPSILRIQQVVRGDSAAYFCASSPPNPGGSNEQFFGPGTRLTVL.

The chain carries TRBV18 and TRBJ2-7; a possible D gene is TRBD2 (6 bases). CDR3 length: 14 amino acids. The germline V and J ends were trimmed by 2 bases and 4 bases, with 12 bases remaining between them. Looked up from germline, CDR1 is KGHSH and CDR2 is LQKENI. The CDR3 DNA follows: TGTGCCAGCTCACCAACAGCCGGAGGGTACGAGCAGTACTTC. Amino acid sequence: CASSPTAGGYEQYF.

The V call is TRBV27, the J call TRBJ1-1; TRBD1 is a possible D gene (5 bases). There are 15 residues in the CDR3. The V gene's germline CDR1 is MNHEY and CDR2 SMNVEV (reference sequence). Trimming cost V 8 bases and J 11 bases, with 27 bases left between them. Written as DNA, the CDR3 is TGTGCCAGCTTAATACGATATGACAGCCCTTTCCACGCTTTCTTT. Protein product: CASLIRYDSPFHAFF.

The rearrangement joins TRBV7-3 to TRBJ2-6; tentatively, D is TRBD1 (6 bases). Germline loops: CDR1 SGHTA, CDR2 FQGTGA. The CDR3 runs to 18 residues. V was pared by 2 bases and J by 0 bases, with 14 bases between. The CDR3 DNA reads TGTGCCAGCAGCTTATGGGGGCGACACTCCTCTGGGGCCAACGTCCTGACTTTC. Translating it yields CASSLWGRHSSGANVLTF. The full variable domain, completed using reference TRBV7-3 and TRBJ2-6, is GAGVSQTPSNKVTEKGKYVELRCDPISGHTALYWYRQSLGQGPEFLIYFQGTGAADDSGLPNDRFFAVRPEGSVSTLKIQRTERGDSAVYLCASSLWGRHSSGANVLTFGAGSRLTVL.

This clone was seen more than once but under ten times. J is TRBJ1-5 and V is TRBV18, with 8 bases identical to TRBD1. The CDR3 is made up of 15 amino acids. Germline V gene sequence: CDR1 KGHSH, CDR2 LQKENI. V shed 1 base, J shed 5 bases, and the junction held 4 bases outside the gene matches. CDR3 nucleotides: TGTGCCAGCTCACCACGGGCAGGGGGCGATCAGCCCCAGCATTTT. As protein: CASSPRAGGDQPQHF.

This sequence joins TRBV10-3 and TRBJ2-1; 7 nucleotides align to TRBD2. The CDR3 runs to 13 residues. V lost 4 bases to trimming and J lost 14 bases; unmatched junction nucleotides: 11. Germline V CDR1 and CDR2: ENHRY, SYGVKD. As DNA, the CDR3 is TGTGCCATCAGTGTAGAGCCGGGAGGTAGGGAGTTCTTC. It codes for CAISVEPGGREFF.

The rearrangement uses TRBV7-9 and TRBJ2-3, with 8 bases matching TRBD2. The J segment lost 3 bases and the V segment lost 4 bases, leaving 9 bases of the junction unmatched. Germline V gene lookup returns CDR1 SEHNR and CDR2 FQNEAQ (reference sequence). This CDR3 spans 16 amino acids. CDR3 loop: CASSYRPGLVTDTQYF. The CDR3 DNA sequence: TGTGCCAGCAGCTATCGGCCGGGACTAGTTACAGATACGCAGTATTTT.

The chain joins TRBV7-3 to TRBJ2-3; TRBD2 agrees at 10 bases. V trimming: 5 bases; J trimming: 8 bases; junction bases outside the gene matches: 10. There are 15 residues in the CDR3. CDR1 and CDR2 from the germline V gene are SGHTA and FQGTGA. CDR3 in DNA: TGTGCCAGCAGCCAACGAGCGGGAGGGCCGGGTACGCAGTATTTT. Translation: CASSQRAGGPGTQYF.

The chain carries TRBV9 and TRBJ2-3; D is undetermined. CDR1 and CDR2 from the germline V gene are SGDLS and YYNGEE. The CDR3 extends over 15 amino acids. V was cut by 0 bases and J by 0 bases, with 8 bases left in between. The CDR3, as DNA: TGTGCCAGCAGCGTAGTAGGAGTTAGCACAGATACGCAGTATTTT. The encoded protein is CASSVVGVSTDTQYF.

The chain uses TRBV9 and TRBJ2-1; 10 nucleotides match TRBD2. The CDR3 is 16 residues long. The germline V gene encodes CDR1 SGDLS and CDR2 YYNGEE. Unmatched junction bases numbered 5, after V lost 3 bases and J lost 2 bases. Here the CDR3 reads CASSANLAGAYNEQFF. CDR3 DNA sequence: TGTGCCAGCAGCGCGAATCTAGCGGGAGCCTACAATGAGCAGTTCTTC.

This clone showed up just a few times. This chain joins TRBV7-9 and TRBJ1-4, with unresolved D. In germline, CDR1 is SEHNR, CDR2 FQNEAQ (reference sequence). V was pared by 6 bases and J by 4 bases, with 12 bases between. The CDR3 has 14 amino acids. In DNA, the CDR3 is TGTGCCAGCAGGAAACCGGGATTTAATGAAAAACTGTTTTTT. Its translation: CASRKPGFNEKLFF.